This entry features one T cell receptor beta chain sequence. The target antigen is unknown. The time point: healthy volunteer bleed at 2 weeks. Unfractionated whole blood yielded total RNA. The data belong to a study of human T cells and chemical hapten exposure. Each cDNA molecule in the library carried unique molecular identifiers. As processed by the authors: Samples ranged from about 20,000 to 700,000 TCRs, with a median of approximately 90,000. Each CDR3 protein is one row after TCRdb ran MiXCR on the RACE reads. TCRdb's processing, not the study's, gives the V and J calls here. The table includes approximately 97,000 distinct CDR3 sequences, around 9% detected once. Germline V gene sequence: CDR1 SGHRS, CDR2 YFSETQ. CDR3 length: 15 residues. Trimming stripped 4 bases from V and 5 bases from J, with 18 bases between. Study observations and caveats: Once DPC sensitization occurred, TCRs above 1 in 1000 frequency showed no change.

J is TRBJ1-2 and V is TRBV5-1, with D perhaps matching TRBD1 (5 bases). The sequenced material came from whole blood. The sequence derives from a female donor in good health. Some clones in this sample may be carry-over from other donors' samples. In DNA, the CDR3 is TGCGCCAGCAGCCCCGACAGACGCAGGCCTTATGGCTACACCTTC. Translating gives CASSPDRRRPYGYTF.